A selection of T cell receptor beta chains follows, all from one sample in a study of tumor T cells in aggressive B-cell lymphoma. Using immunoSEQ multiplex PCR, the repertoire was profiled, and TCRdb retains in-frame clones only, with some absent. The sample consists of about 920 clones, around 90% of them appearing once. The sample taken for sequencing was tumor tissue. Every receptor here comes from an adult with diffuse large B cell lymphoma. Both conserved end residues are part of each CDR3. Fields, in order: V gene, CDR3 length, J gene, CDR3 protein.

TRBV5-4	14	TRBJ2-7	CASSQRQGVNEQYF
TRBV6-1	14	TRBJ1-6	CASRRGGYNSPLHF
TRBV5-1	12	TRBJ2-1	CASSPGDNEQFF
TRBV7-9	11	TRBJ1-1	CVSSSSTEAFF
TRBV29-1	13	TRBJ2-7	CSVEKVDSYEQYF
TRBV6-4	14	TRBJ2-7	CASSQQGAVGEQYF
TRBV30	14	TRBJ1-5	CAWSLTGTGQPQHF
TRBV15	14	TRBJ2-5	CATSRVSEQETQYF
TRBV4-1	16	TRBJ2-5	CASSRDGTGAQETQYF
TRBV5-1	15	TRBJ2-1	CASSLTGGIDNEQFF
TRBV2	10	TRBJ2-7	CASSDPGWNF
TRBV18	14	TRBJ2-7	CASSPGTGEGEQYF
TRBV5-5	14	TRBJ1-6	CASSLGTAYSPLHF
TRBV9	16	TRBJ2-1	CASSAPLLERYNEQFF
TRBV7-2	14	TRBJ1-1	CASSFGRENTEAFF
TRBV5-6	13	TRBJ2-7	CASSYGRDYEQYF
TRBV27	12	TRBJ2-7	CASWGRGAEQYF
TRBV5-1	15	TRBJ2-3	CASSLGGLSTDTQYF
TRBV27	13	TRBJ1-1	CASTGEGQGMTFF
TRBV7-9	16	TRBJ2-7	CASSSTSGQVLYEQYF
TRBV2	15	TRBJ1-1	CASSGPQGASTEAFF
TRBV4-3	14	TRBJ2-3	CASSQDRGTDTQYF
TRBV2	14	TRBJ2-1	CASRDGQGVDEQFF